This T cell receptor (beta chain) appears in the sequencing data of a study of T cell responses to AZD1222 COVID-19 vaccine listed by TCRdb under 2021. As for the study more broadly: AZD1222 recipients with second doses at about 4 weeks or about 12 weeks were pooled, because spike-specific TCR depth and breadth did not differ between schedules. A total of 230 or so trial participants underwent TCR sequencing, of whom 200 to 220 received two doses of AZD1222 and some 26 received two doses of the MenACWY control vaccine. Enrollment into the trials was organized by age into subgroups of 18-55, 56-69 and 70-plus years, and those subgroups contained roughly 150, 30 and 60 TCR-sequenced participants, respectively. The research as a whole found: After two AZD1222 doses, both the breadth and the depth of spike-specific TCRs were significantly higher than at day 0 and than in MenACWY recipients. The whole spike protein was spanned by vaccine-associated CD4 TCRs, and dominant responses were seen in regions 160-218 and 743-854. In the small 56-69-year group, the increase in depth fell short of significance, most likely because of low power. Nearly half of unique spike-specific TCRs reportedly recognized epitopes outside regions mutated in the B.1.351 and B.1.1.7 variants. Only 5 to 7 AZD1222 recipients were SARS-CoV-2 seropositive at baseline, limiting conclusions about previously exposed vaccinees. No day 14 peak-response samples were available, so repertoires were characterized only after the peak T cell response. Participants were mostly white British and included more females than males, and it was suggested by the authors that clonal diversity may have been underestimated.

The CDR3 regions of human TCRbeta chains were analyzed by immunosequencing. Per the original workflow: Repertoire TCRs were checked for matches against a reference library of SARS-CoV-2-specific TCRs that had been generated using the MIRA antigen-specificity platform. Breadth meant the fraction of unique TCRs that were SARS-CoV-2-associated, whereas depth meant the fraction of total T cells that were SARS-CoV-2-associated. Using the MIRA data, every spike-specific TCR was mapped to the spike region that the TCR reacted to and assigned to either a CD4 or a CD8 class. Log10-transformed breadth and depth values were compared by one-way ANOVA with Sidak's multiple comparisons tests. This is the immuneACCESS table as TCRdb keeps it, with only in-frame sequences that have V and J called. A part of the clones is gone; compared with another copy, unresolved V genes explain less than half, and the rest is unexplained. That table is the source of V, J and clone size, and D and trimming were worked out from the DNA. This sample is represented by roughly 130,000 clones; roughly 94% of them were singletons. The biggest ten clones account for around 7% of the sample.

Regarding this clone: Its specific antigen is unknown. No much larger clonotype is one base removed from it; base qualities were not supplied.

Taken with the paper, the label for time point translates to: baseline before first vaccination. Samples from vaccinated people were obtained from the UK trials COV001 and COV002, which included a single-blind randomized controlled phase 2/3 trial of AZD1222 (ChAdOx1 nCoV-19) in healthy adults. Trial participant PBMC samples were collected at day 0 and day 28 after the second dose for TCRbeta chain sequencing. The CDR3 numbers 18 residues from cysteine through phenylalanine. The kept DNA is CDR3 alone, 54 bases in frame from the first base. Sequences SGHRS (CDR1) and YFSETQ (CDR2) are obtained from the germline V gene. For this chain, trimming is 3 bases at the V end and 6 bases at the J end, and the number of junction bases without a gene match is 14.

The sequence derives from an adult in good health. Sequencing was performed on peripheral blood, taken on day 0 of AZD1222 vaccination. Recombination joined TRBV5-1 with TRBJ2-1; 11 of the junction bases match TRBD1. The sequenced DNA: TGCGCCAGCAGCTCCAGCCGTTACGGACAGGGGGCCGGCAATGAGCAGTTCTTC. This gives the protein CASSSSRYGQGAGNEQFF.